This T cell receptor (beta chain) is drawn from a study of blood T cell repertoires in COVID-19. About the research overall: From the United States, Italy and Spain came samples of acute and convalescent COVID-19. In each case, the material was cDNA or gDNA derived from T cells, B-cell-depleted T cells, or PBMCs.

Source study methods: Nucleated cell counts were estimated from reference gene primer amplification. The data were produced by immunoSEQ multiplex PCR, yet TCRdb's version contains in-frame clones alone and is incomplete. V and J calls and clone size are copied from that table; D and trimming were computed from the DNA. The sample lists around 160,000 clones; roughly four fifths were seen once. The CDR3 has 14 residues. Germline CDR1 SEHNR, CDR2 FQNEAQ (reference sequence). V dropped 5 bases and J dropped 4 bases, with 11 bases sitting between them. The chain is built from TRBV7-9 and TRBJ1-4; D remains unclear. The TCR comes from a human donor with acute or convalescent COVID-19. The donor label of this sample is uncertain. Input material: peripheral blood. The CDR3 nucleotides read TGTGCCAGCAGCGCCGAGAGAGATAATGAAAAACTGTTTTTT. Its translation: CASSAERDNEKLFF.